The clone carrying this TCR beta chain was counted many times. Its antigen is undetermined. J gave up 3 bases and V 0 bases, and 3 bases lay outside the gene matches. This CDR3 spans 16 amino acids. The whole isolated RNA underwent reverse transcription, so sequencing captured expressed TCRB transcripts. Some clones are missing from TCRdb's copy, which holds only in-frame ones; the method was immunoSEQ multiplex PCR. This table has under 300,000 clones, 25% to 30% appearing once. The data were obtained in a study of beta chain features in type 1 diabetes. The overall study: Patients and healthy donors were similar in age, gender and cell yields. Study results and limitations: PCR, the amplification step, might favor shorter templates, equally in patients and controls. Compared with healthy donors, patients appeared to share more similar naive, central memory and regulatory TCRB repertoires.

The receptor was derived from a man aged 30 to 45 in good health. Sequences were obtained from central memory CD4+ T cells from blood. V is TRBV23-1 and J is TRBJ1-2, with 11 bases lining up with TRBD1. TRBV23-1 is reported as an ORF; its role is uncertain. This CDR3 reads CASSQSRTGGDYGYTF. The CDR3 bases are TGCGCCAGCAGTCAATCGAGGACAGGGGGCGACTATGGCTACACCTTC.